This passage covers 22 T cell receptor beta chains from one sample sequenced in a study of blood T cell repertoires in COVID-19. Data came from immunoSEQ multiplex PCR; TCRdb stores just in-frame clones and leaves some out. The repertoire holds about 180,000 clones, with less than 90% as singletons. The material sequenced was peripheral blood. The receptors derive from a man between 65 and 79 years old with active or convalescent COVID-19.

This rearrangement joins TRBV24-1 to TRBJ2-1; 8 positions match TRBD2. The CDR3 is made up of 14 amino acids. Germline CDR1 and CDR2: KGHDR and SFDVKD. V gave up 9 bases and J gave up 4 bases; unmatched junction bases: 7. The CDR3 loop is CATQPSGFYNEQFF. The CDR3 DNA is TGTGCCACCCAACCTAGCGGGTTTTACAATGAGCAGTTCTTC.

This clone showed up just once. The V gene is TRBV7-2, the J gene TRBJ1-3, with D unclear. CDR3 size: 14 residues. Trimming left V 5 bases short and J 0 bases short, with 8 bases between. Germline CDR1 and CDR2: SGHTA and FQGNSA. CDR3 DNA sequence: TGTGCCAGCAGCAAACCCTACTCTGGAAACACCATATATTTT. Its protein is CASSKPYSGNTIYF. Variable domain in full (rest from reference TRBV7-2 and TRBJ1-3): GAGVSQSPSNKVTEKGKDVELRCDPISGHTALYWYRQSLGQGLEFLIYFQGNSAPDKSGLPSDRFSAERTGGSVSTLTIQRTQQEDSAVYLCASSKPYSGNTIYFGEGSWLTVV.

The chain is built from TRBV2 and TRBJ1-1; 7 bases align to TRBD1. The CDR3 sequence is 13 residues long. Germline V gene lookup returns CDR1 SNHLY and CDR2 FYNNEI. Losses at the gene ends were 6 bases for V and 6 bases for J; bases not matched to a gene: 7. The CDR3 loop reads CASSATGFSEAFF. The CDR3 coding sequence is TGTGCCAGCAGCGCGACAGGGTTTTCTGAAGCTTTCTTT.

This clone has only a few counts. The rearrangement uses TRBV11-2 and TRBJ2-5; D gene uncertain. CDR1 is SGHAT, CDR2 FQNNGV, per germline. CDR3 length equals 12 residues. Trimming left V 1 base short and J 4 bases short, with 4 bases between. CDR3: CASSLVAETQYF. The CDR3 region has the DNA TGTGCCAGCAGCTTAGTGGCAGAGACCCAGTACTTC.

The chain couples TRBV12-3 or TRBV12-4 to TRBJ2-3; D perhaps matches TRBD2 (6 bases). The V and J ends lost 7 bases and 5 bases respectively, with 7 bases between them. This CDR3 contains 11 residues. CDR3: CASTGEDTQYF. DNA of the CDR3: TGTGCCAGCACGGGAGAAGATACGCAGTATTTT.

The chain couples TRBV6-6 to TRBJ2-2; TRBD1 might be the D (6 bases). This CDR3 region has 14 residues. Trimming removed 8 bases at V and 3 bases at J, with 13 bases between. Germline V lookup: CDR1 MNHNY, CDR2 SVGAGI (reference sequence). Written as DNA, the CDR3 is TGTGCCAGCCGCCCCAACAGGGACACCGGGGAGCTGTTTTTT. Translation gives CASRPNRDTGELFF.

The chain joins TRBV6-6 to TRBJ2-5, with 10 bases aligning to TRBD2. Germline V gives CDR1 MNHNY, CDR2 SVGAGI (reference sequence). CDR3 length: 14 amino acids. With 5 bases clipped from V and 5 bases from J, the junction kept 5 bases outside the gene matches. The CDR3: CASSLAGAGETQYF. CDR3 nucleotide sequence: TGTGCCAGCAGTCTAGCGGGAGCAGGGGAGACCCAGTACTTC.

V and J are TRBV11-2 and TRBJ2-5, with 11 positions matching TRBD1. Trimming removed 2 bases from V and 8 bases from J; junction bases left unmatched: 10. Germline CDR1 is SGHAT and CDR2 is FQNNGV. This CDR3 has 16 amino acids. CDR3 in amino acids: CASSLSFPGQGGTQYF. The DNA for the CDR3 is TGTGCCAGCAGCTTATCTTTCCCGGGACAGGGGGGTACCCAGTACTTC. Full variable domain (missing parts from reference TRBV11-2 and TRBJ2-5): EAGVAQSPRYKIIEKRQSVAFWCNPISGHATLYWYQQILGQGPKLLIQFQNNGVVDDSQLPKDRFSAERLKGVDSTLKIQPAKLEDSAVYLCASSLSFPGQGGTQYFGPGTRLLVL.

V is TRBV27 and J is TRBJ2-7, with TRBD2 as a possible D gene (6 bases). Looked up from germline, CDR1 is MNHEY and CDR2 is SMNVEV (reference sequence). This CDR3 has 14 residues. V was pared by 4 bases and J by 1 base, with 11 bases between. CDR3 protein: CASSSQRVSYEQYF. The CDR3 bases are TGTGCCAGCAGTTCCCAGCGGGTATCCTACGAGCAGTACTTC.

CDR3 protein: CATSRGHTSGQETQYF. CDR3 in DNA: TGTGCCACCAGCAGAGGTCACACTAGCGGCCAAGAGACCCAGTACTTC. The rearrangement joins TRBV15 to TRBJ2-5; 8 bases fit TRBD2. Trimming took 1 base from V and 1 from J; bases not matched to a gene: 5. Germline V gene sequence: CDR1 LNHNV, CDR2 YYDKDF (reference sequence). This CDR3 is 16 amino acids long.

The rearrangement joins TRBV7-3 to TRBJ1-6; 8 nucleotides agree with TRBD1. Germline-derived CDR1 and CDR2 are SGHTA and FQGTGA. J was trimmed by 11 bases and V by 4 bases; bases with no gene match: 7. The CDR3 has 14 residues. The CDR3: CASSSDRGSTPLHF. CDR3 coding DNA: TGTGCCAGCAGCTCTGACAGGGGAAGTACACCCCTCCACTTT. The whole variable domain, remainder taken from reference TRBV7-3 and TRBJ1-6, is GAGVSQTPSNKVTEKGKYVELRCDPISGHTALYWYRQSLGQGPEFLIYFQGTGAADDSGLPNDRFFAVRPEGSVSTLKIQRTERGDSAVYLCASSSDRGSTPLHFGNGTRLTVT.

This chain links TRBV24-1 with TRBJ2-3; TRBD1 aligns across 9 bases. V gave up 7 bases and J gave up 4 bases; unmatched junction bases: 5. CDR3 size: 14 residues. Germline lookup yields CDR1 KGHDR and CDR2 SFDVKD. CDR3 nucleotide sequence: TGTGCCACCAGGGACAGGGGCACATCAGATACGCAGTATTTT. This gives the protein CATRDRGTSDTQYF.

This clone was observed a handful of times. The chain couples TRBV18 to TRBJ1-5; unclear D gene. The CDR3 has 15 residues. The germline gives CDR1 KGHSH, CDR2 LQKENI. Trimming left V 3 bases short and J 7 bases short, with 16 bases between. The CDR3 DNA sequence: TGTGCCAGCTCACCCCGGAGGCAGGAAGGCCAGCCCCAGCATTTT. Protein product: CASSPRRQEGQPQHF.

This clone came up a few times. The V and J genes are TRBV3-1 (or the pseudogene TRBV3-2) and TRBJ2-1; 7 nucleotides agree with TRBD2. With V trimmed by 0 bases and J by 5 bases, 7 bases remained unmatched. CDR1 is LGHDT, CDR2 YNNKEL, per germline (reference sequence). This CDR3 has 16 amino acids. The CDR3 region is CASSQDRLAEHNEQFF. The CDR3 DNA reads TGTGCCAGCAGCCAAGATAGGCTAGCGGAGCACAATGAGCAGTTCTTC.

The chain uses TRBV29-1 and TRBJ1-2, with 9 bases fitting TRBD1. With V trimmed by 7 bases and J by 3 bases, 6 bases remained unmatched. CDR1 is SQVTM and CDR2 is ANQGSEA in the germline V gene. This CDR3 region has 13 residues. The chain's CDR3 is CSGVDRGHYGYTF. DNA of the CDR3: TGCAGCGGGGTGGACAGGGGCCACTATGGCTACACCTTC.

The chain carries TRBV19 and TRBJ1-2, with 8 nucleotides matching TRBD1. V shed 3 bases, J shed 5 bases, and the junction held 5 bases outside the gene matches. In germline, CDR1 is LNHDA, CDR2 SQIVND (reference sequence). The CDR3 is 14 amino acids. CDR3 loop: CASSIDRGTYGYTF. In DNA form, the CDR3 reads TGTGCCAGTAGTATCGACAGGGGAACTTATGGCTACACCTTC.

The chain recombines TRBV4-3 with TRBJ1-4; a possible D gene is TRBD1 (5 bases). The V end was cut by 0 bases, the J end by 8 bases, with 13 bases between. From germline, CDR1 is LGHNA and CDR2 YSLEER. The CDR3 totals 15 residues. The CDR3: CASSQDGARGEKLFF. In DNA, the CDR3 is TGCGCCAGCAGCCAAGATGGGGCCCGAGGAGAAAAACTGTTTTTT.

Here the CDR3 reads CASRGQGYNSPLHF. The CDR3 bases are TGCGCCAGCAGAGGACAGGGCTATAATTCACCCCTCCACTTT. V usage is TRBV10-2 and J usage is TRBJ1-6; 8 bases agree with TRBD1. J gave up 3 bases and V 6 bases, and 1 base lay outside the gene matches. This CDR3 is 14 amino acids long. From germline, CDR1 is WSHSY and CDR2 SAAADI.

V is TRBV19 and J is TRBJ2-1; 9 bases line up with TRBD1. Unmatched junction bases numbered 5, after V lost 4 bases and J lost 1 base. The CDR3 runs 16 residues. Germline V gene lookup returns CDR1 LNHDA and CDR2 SQIVND (reference sequence). The CDR3 here is CASSKPGTGSYNEQFF. CDR3 DNA sequence: TGTGCCAGTAGTAAGCCCGGGACAGGGTCCTACAATGAGCAGTTCTTC.

The chain employs TRBV15 and TRBJ2-3, with D perhaps TRBD2 (5 bases). V gave up 6 bases and J gave up 0 bases, with 13 bases separating them. The germline V gene has CDR1 LNHNV and CDR2 YYDKDF (reference sequence). The CDR3 totals 15 residues. This CDR3 is CATSIGRTSTDTQYF. The CDR3 DNA follows: TGTGCCACCAGTATCGGACGGACTAGCACAGATACGCAGTATTTT.

This rearrangement joins TRBV4-1 to TRBJ1-1, with D possibly being TRBD1 (6 bases). Germline V gene lookup returns CDR1 MGHRA and CDR2 YSYEKL. The CDR3 runs 16 residues. Trimming took 3 bases from V and 1 from J, leaving 15 bases between them. In DNA, the CDR3 is TGCGCCAGCAGCCATTTGGGGGCAGGTGGGAACACTGAAGCTTTCTTT. Protein sequence: CASSHLGAGGNTEAFF.

The CDR3 bases are TGCAGCGTTGGGGGCGCCAACTATGGCTACACCTTC. Its protein is CSVGGANYGYTF. V is TRBV29-1 and J is TRBJ1-2; D might be TRBD1 (5 bases). Germline values: CDR1 SQVTM, CDR2 ANQGSEA. Trimming shortened V by 4 bases and J by 2 bases, and 8 bases separated the two germline ends. The CDR3 length is 12 residues.